Each of the 8 T cell receptor beta chains below was sequenced from the same sample in a study of T cell responses to AZD1222 COVID-19 vaccine. Here immunoSEQ multiplex PCR was the method, and the copy in TCRdb shows in-frame clones only, minus some. The profile covers about 140,000 clones, with roughly 92% appearing a single time and approximately 1.5% taken by the ten largest. Specimen: peripheral blood, collected on day 0 of AZD1222 vaccination. Source of these receptors: an adult in good health.

The genes are TRBV27 and TRBJ1-5, with D unclear. Looked up from germline, CDR1 is MNHEY and CDR2 is SMNVEV (reference sequence). This CDR3 is built from 15 residues. With 0 bases removed from V and 7 bases from J, the gap between germline ends came to 13 bases. The CDR3 region is CASSLSWTVGQPQHF. The CDR3 nucleotides read TGTGCCAGCAGTTTATCCTGGACGGTGGGGCAGCCCCAGCATTTT.

The chain combines TRBV18 with TRBJ1-1, with 8 bases fitting TRBD1. CDR3 length: 17 residues. Germline V gene sequence: CDR1 KGHSH, CDR2 LQKENI. V shed 3 bases and J 1 base; nucleotides not matched to a gene: 10. Here the CDR3 DNA reads TGTGCCAGCTCACCTTCCTGGACAGGGTCGGGGAACACTGAAGCTTTCTTT. Protein: CASSPSWTGSGNTEAFF.

The rearrangement uses TRBV12-3 or TRBV12-4 and TRBJ1-2; D is perhaps TRBD1 (5 bases). The germline V and J ends were trimmed by 3 bases and 6 bases, with 11 bases remaining between them. The CDR3 has 13 amino acids. CDR3 loop: CASSLVPGHGYTF. The CDR3 DNA reads TGTGCCAGCAGTTTGGTGCCAGGGCATGGCTACACCTTC.

V and J are TRBV30 and TRBJ2-5; TRBD2 matches at 8 bases. The germline V gene has CDR1 GTSNPN and CDR2 SVGIG (reference sequence). The junction had 9 bases not matched to a gene; V was cut back by 1 base and J by 5 bases. The CDR3 length is 15 residues. The chain's CDR3 is CAWSELLAGRETQYF. The CDR3 nucleotides are TGTGCCTGGAGTGAGCTGCTAGCGGGCCGGGAGACCCAGTACTTC.

The genes are TRBV19 and TRBJ1-1; 11 bases agree with TRBD1. Unmatched junction bases numbered 21, after V lost 5 bases and J lost 10 bases. The CDR3 runs to 18 residues. Germline V CDR1 and CDR2: LNHDA, SQIVND (reference sequence). Here the CDR3 reads CASSAYPAGQGGIGSAFF. The CDR3 nucleotides are TGTGCCAGTAGTGCTTACCCCGCGGGACAGGGGGGAATAGGATCAGCTTTCTTT.

The chain recombines TRBV6-5 with TRBJ2-5; 8 bases fit TRBD2. The CDR3 extends over 15 amino acids. Germline trimming cut 0 bases from V and 10 bases from J; bases unmatched to any gene: 10. CDR1 and CDR2 from the germline V gene are MNHEY and SVGAGI. CDR3 sequence: CASSYSGTPGGGQYF. CDR3 sequence (DNA): TGTGCCAGCAGTTACTCCGGGACCCCGGGAGGGGGCCAGTACTTC.

A few counts support this clone. The genes are TRBV2 and TRBJ1-2, with no clear D. Germline V gives CDR1 SNHLY, CDR2 FYNNEI. The CDR3 is 16 residues long. Trimming stripped 3 bases from V and 0 bases from J, with 14 bases between. As DNA, the CDR3 is TGTGCCAGCAGTGACGTACCGGGGAGGGCTAACTATGGCTACACCTTC. Protein: CASSDVPGRANYGYTF.

As for this clone: One end of the junction varies from germline; a read error may be responsible. The rearrangement links TRBV7-9 to TRBJ2-3; D unclear. Germline V lookup: CDR1 SEHNR, CDR2 FQNEAQ (reference sequence). The CDR3 is 13 residues long. DNA of the CDR3: TGTGCCAGCAGCTTAGAGGGTACAGATATGCAGTATTTT. Translated: CASSLEGTDMQYF.